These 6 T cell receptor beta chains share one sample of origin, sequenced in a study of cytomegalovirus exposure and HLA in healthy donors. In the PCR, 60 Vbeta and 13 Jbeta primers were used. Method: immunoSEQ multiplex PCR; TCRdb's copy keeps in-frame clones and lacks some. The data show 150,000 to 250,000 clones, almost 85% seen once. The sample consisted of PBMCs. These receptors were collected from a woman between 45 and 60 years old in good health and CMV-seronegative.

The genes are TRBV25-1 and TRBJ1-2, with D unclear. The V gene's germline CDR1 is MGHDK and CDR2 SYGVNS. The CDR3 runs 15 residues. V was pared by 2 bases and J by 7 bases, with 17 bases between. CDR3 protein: CASSELRGRTSGYTF. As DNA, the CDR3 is TGTGCCAGCAGTGAACTGCGGGGAAGGACTAGTGGCTACACCTTC.

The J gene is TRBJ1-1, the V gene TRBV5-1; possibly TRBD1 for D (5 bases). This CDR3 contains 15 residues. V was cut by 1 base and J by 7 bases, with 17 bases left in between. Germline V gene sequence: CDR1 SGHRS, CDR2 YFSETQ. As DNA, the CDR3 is TGCGCCAGCAGCTTGATGTCGGCAGGGCAGGGTGAAGCTTTCTTT. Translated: CASSLMSAGQGEAFF.

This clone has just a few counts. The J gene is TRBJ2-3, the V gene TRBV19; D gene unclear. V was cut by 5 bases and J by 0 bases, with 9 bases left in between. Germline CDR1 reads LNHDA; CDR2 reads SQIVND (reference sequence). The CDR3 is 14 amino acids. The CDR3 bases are TGTGCCAGTAGTCTCCTTAGCAGCACAGATACGCAGTATTTT. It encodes CASSLLSSTDTQYF.

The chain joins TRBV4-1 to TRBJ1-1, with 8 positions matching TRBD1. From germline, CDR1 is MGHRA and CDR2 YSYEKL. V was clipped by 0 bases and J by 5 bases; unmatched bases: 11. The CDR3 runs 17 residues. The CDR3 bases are TGCGCCAGCAGCCAAGATCGCCCGCGACAGGGGAGGACTGAAGCTTTCTTT. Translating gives CASSQDRPRQGRTEAFF.

In DNA form, the CDR3 reads TGTGCCAGCAGCTCCCGTAGCAATCAGCCCCAGCATTTT. This codes for CASSSRSNQPQHF. The V call is TRBV11-2, the J call TRBJ1-5, with D hard to call. The germline V gene has CDR1 SGHAT and CDR2 FQNNGV. The ends were cut back, 4 bases at V and 0 bases at J, with 4 bases in the middle. The CDR3 is 13 residues long.

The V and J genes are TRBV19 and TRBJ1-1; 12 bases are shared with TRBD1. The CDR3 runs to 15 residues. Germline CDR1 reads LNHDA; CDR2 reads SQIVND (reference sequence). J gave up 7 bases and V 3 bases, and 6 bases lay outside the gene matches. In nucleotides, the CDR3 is TGTGCCAGTAGTATTGTGGGACAGGGGGCTGTTGAAGCTTTCTTT. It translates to CASSIVGQGAVEAFF.